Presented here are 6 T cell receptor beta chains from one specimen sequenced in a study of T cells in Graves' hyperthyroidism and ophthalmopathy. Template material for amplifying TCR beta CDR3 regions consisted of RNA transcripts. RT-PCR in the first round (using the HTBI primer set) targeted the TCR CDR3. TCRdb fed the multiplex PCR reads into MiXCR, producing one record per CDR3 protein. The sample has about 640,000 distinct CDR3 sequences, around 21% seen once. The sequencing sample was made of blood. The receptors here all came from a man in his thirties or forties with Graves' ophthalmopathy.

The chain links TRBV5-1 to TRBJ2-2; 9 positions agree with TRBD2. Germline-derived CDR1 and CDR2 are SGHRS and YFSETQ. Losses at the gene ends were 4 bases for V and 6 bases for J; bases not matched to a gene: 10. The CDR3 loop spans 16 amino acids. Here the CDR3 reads CASSPSVSGRAGELFF. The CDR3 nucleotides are TGCGCCAGCAGCCCCAGCGTTAGCGGGAGAGCCGGGGAGCTGTTTTTT. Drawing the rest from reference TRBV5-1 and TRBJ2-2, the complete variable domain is KAGVTQTPRYLIKTRGQQVTLSCSPISGHRSVSWYQQTPGQGLQFLFEYFSETQRNKGNFPGRFSGRQFSNSRSEMNVSTLELGDSALYLCASSPSVSGRAGELFFGEGSRLTVL.

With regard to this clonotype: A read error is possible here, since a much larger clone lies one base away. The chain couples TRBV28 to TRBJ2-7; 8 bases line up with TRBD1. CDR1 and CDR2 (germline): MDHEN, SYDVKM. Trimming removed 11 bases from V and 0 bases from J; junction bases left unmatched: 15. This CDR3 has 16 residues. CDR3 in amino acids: CAGLNLRQGRSYEQYF. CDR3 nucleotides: TGTGCCGGCCTGAATTTAAGACAGGGGCGCTCCTACGAGCAGTACTTC.

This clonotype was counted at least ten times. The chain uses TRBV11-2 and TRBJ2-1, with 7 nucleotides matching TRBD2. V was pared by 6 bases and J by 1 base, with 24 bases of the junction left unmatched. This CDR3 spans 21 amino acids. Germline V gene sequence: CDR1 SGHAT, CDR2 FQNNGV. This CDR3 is CASSTGGGPWSERGSYNEQFF. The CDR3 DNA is TGTGCCAGCAGTACCGGGGGTGGACCCTGGAGTGAGCGGGGTTCCTACAATGAGCAGTTCTTC. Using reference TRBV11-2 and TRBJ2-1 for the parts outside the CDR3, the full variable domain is EAGVAQSPRYKIIEKRQSVAFWCNPISGHATLYWYQQILGQGPKLLIQFQNNGVVDDSQLPKDRFSAERLKGVDSTLKIQPAKLEDSAVYLCASSTGGGPWSERGSYNEQFFGPGTRLTVL.

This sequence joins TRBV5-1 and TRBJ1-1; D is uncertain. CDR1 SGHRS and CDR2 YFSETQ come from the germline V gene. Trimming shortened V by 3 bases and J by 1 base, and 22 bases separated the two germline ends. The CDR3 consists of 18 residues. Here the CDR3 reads CASSSYLGQHLENTEAFF. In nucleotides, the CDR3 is TGCGCCAGCAGCTCGTACCTCGGCCAACACCTGGAGAACACTGAAGCTTTCTTT.

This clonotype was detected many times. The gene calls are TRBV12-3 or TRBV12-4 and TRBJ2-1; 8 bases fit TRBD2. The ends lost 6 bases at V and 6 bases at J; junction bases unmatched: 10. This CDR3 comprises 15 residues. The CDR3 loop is CASSPGGGGLNEQFF. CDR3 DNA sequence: TGTGCCAGCAGCCCCGGGGGGGGGGGTCTCAATGAGCAGTTCTTC.

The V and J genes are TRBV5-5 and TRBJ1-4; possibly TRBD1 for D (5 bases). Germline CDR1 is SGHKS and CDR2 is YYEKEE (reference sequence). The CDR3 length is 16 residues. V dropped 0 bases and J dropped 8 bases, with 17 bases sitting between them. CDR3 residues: CASSLGLGARGEKLFF. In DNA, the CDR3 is TGTGCCAGCAGCTTGGGGTTGGGCGCCCGGGGGGAAAAACTGTTTTTT. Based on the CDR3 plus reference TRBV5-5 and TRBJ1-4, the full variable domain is DAGVTQSPTHLIKTRGQQVTLRCSPISGHKSVSWYQQVLGQGPQFIFQYYEKEERGRGNFPDRFSARQFPNYSSELNVNALLLGDSALYLCASSLGLGARGEKLFFGSGTQLSVL.